This TCR beta chain was captured in a study of cytomegalovirus exposure and HLA in healthy donors. General study results and limits: In most subjects, TCR beta sequences reportedly gave accurate predictions of HLA-A and HLA-B alleles. An apparent linkage of common viral pathogens to several of the most significant clusters emerged in a later analysis. In an earlier analysis, productive rearrangement rates for most beta V segments clustered near 87% or 30%. In a later analysis, TCR beta V- and J-gene trimming showed a link to a missense DCLRE1C variant.

PCR involved 60 Vbeta and 13 Jbeta primers. The method was immunoSEQ multiplex PCR; TCRdb's version includes in-frame clones alone and lacks a portion of them. The table lists about 150,000 clones, roughly 80% of them singletons. A few counts support this clone. The antigen is undetermined. V was clipped by 5 bases and J by 7 bases; unmatched bases: 7. Looked up from germline, CDR1 is SQVTM and CDR2 is ANQGSEA. The CDR3 is 13 residues long. The sequencing sample was made of PBMCs. The origin of this receptor is a man between 25 and 39 years old in good health and CMV-seropositive. The genes are TRBV29-1 and TRBJ1-4; 7 nucleotides line up with TRBD1. The CDR3 protein is CSVQTGTGEKLFF. The CDR3 DNA is TGCAGCGTTCAGACAGGGACGGGTGAAAAACTGTTTTTT. The full variable domain, with the rest looked up from reference TRBV29-1 and TRBJ1-4, is SAVISQKPSRDICQRGTSLTIQCQVDSQVTMMFWYRQQPGQSLTLIATANQGSEATYESGFVIDKFPISRPNLTFSTLTVSNMSPEDSSIYLCSVQTGTGEKLFFGSGTQLSVL.